These 17 T cell receptor beta chains were all obtained from the same sample, sequenced in a study of blood T cell repertoires in COVID-19. The data were produced by immunoSEQ multiplex PCR, yet TCRdb's version contains in-frame clones alone and is incomplete. The sample lists about half a million clones; roughly 85% were seen once. The sequencing sample was made of peripheral blood. The receptors shown here come from a human donor in a cohort sampled during active COVID-19.

This clone showed up just a few times. The V call is TRBV6-6, the J call TRBJ1-2, with no clear D. V dropped 10 bases and J dropped 8 bases, with 20 bases sitting between them. CDR3 length equals 13 residues. Germline values: CDR1 MNHNY, CDR2 SVGAGI (reference sequence). This chain's CDR3 is CATSPRPGEGYTF. The CDR3 DNA reads as TGTGCCACTTCCCCCCGCCCCGGGGAGGGCTACACCTTC.

V and J are TRBV5-4 and TRBJ1-4, with TRBD1 identical over 8 bases. The germline gives CDR1 SGHNT, CDR2 YYREEE (reference sequence). J gave up 3 bases and V 4 bases, and 2 bases lay outside the gene matches. The CDR3 is 14 amino acids. CDR3 residues: CASSQTGANEKLFF. DNA of the CDR3: TGTGCCAGCAGCCAGACAGGGGCTAATGAAAAACTGTTTTTT.

This sequence joins TRBV2 and TRBJ1-6; TRBD1 aligns across 8 bases. Germline CDR1 and CDR2: SNHLY and FYNNEI. The ends lost 5 bases at V and 2 bases at J; junction bases unmatched: 2. CDR3 length: 15 amino acids. CDR3 DNA sequence: TGTGCCAGCAGTCCGACAGGGGCCTATAATTCACCCCTCCACTTT. It yields the protein CASSPTGAYNSPLHF.

The chain carries TRBV29-1 and TRBJ1-2, with 8 positions matching TRBD1. Looked up from germline, CDR1 is SQVTM and CDR2 is ANQGSEA. V dropped 1 base and J dropped 6; count of bases not matched to a gene: 1. CDR3 length equals 12 residues. The CDR3 DNA is TGCAGCGTTGAAGGGACAGGGAATGGCTACACCTTC. As protein: CSVEGTGNGYTF. Full variable domain (outside the CDR3, taken from reference TRBV29-1 and TRBJ1-2): SAVISQKPSRDICQRGTSLTIQCQVDSQVTMMFWYRQQPGQSLTLIATANQGSEATYESGFVIDKFPISRPNLTFSTLTVSNMSPEDSSIYLCSVEGTGNGYTFGSGTRLTVV.

The V gene is TRBV15, the J gene TRBJ2-1, with TRBD2 identical over 9 bases. This CDR3 contains 17 residues. Germline CDR1 reads LNHNV; CDR2 reads YYDKDF (reference sequence). The junction had 10 bases not matched to a gene; V was cut back by 2 bases and J by 5 bases. CDR3: CATSRSGSLAGDNEQFF. CDR3 DNA: TGTGCCACCAGCAGATCCGGGTCGTTAGCGGGAGACAATGAGCAGTTCTTC.

J is TRBJ2-1 and V is TRBV11-3; 11 bases are shared with TRBD2. J was trimmed by 5 bases and V by 3 bases; bases with no gene match: 3. Germline assignment: CDR1 SGHNT and CDR2 YENEEA. This CDR3 comprises 15 residues. CDR3 sequence reads: CASSLTTSGNNEQFF. Here the CDR3 DNA reads TGTGCCAGCAGCTTGACGACTAGCGGGAACAATGAGCAGTTCTTC.

The rearrangement uses TRBV15 and TRBJ2-1; the D gene is possibly TRBD2 (6 bases). The V end was cut by 1 base, the J end by 9 bases, with 10 bases between. The CDR3 extends over 13 amino acids. CDR1 and CDR2 (germline): LNHNV, YYDKDF (reference sequence). The CDR3 is CATSRGLTSEQFF. In DNA form, the CDR3 reads TGTGCCACCAGCAGAGGCCTGACTAGTGAGCAGTTCTTC.

This CDR3 is CASRRQVSYGYTF. CDR3 bases: TGTGCCAGCAGAAGACAGGTTTCATATGGCTACACCTTC. The rearrangement joins TRBV9 to TRBJ1-2, with D perhaps matching TRBD1 (6 bases). The CDR3 is 13 amino acids. Trimming removed 5 bases at V and 5 bases at J, with 13 bases between. Looked up from germline, CDR1 is SGDLS and CDR2 is YYNGEE.

This chain joins TRBV28 and TRBJ2-7; 16 bases are a match to TRBD2. CDR1 and CDR2 (germline): MDHEN, SYDVKM. The CDR3 runs to 18 residues. The trim removed 6 bases at V and 3 bases at J, leaving 11 bases unmatched. CDR3 DNA: TGTGCCAGCAGAACAACGGGACTAGCGGGAGGGTGGGGCTACGAGCAGTACTTC. As protein: CASRTTGLAGGWGYEQYF.

This rearrangement joins TRBV10-1 to TRBJ2-7, with a possible D match to TRBD1 (6 bases). V lost 0 bases, J lost 1 base, and 13 bases lay in between. The CDR3 has 16 amino acids. The germline gives CDR1 WNHNN, CDR2 SYGVQD (reference sequence). The CDR3 loop reads CASSESDRPTSYEQYF. The DNA of the CDR3 is TGCGCCAGCAGTGAGTCAGACAGGCCCACTTCCTACGAGCAGTACTTC.

This clone has just a few counts. CDR3 in amino acids: CASSLQGRNSYEQYF. The DNA for the CDR3 is TGTGCCAGCAGTCTACAGGGGAGGAACTCCTACGAGCAGTACTTC. V usage is TRBV2 and J usage is TRBJ2-7, with D perhaps matching TRBD1 (7 bases). CDR1 is SNHLY, CDR2 FYNNEI, per germline. The CDR3 covers 15 residues. Trimming left V 5 bases short and J 0 bases short, with 14 bases between.

V is TRBV11-2 and J is TRBJ2-1; 11 bases agree with TRBD1. The CDR3 is made up of 15 amino acids. Trimming took 6 bases from V and 6 from J; bases not matched to a gene: 7. CDR1 SGHAT and CDR2 FQNNGV come from the germline V gene. This chain's CDR3 is CASRKTGTGGNEQFF. In DNA form, the CDR3 reads TGTGCCAGCAGAAAAACCGGGACAGGGGGCAATGAGCAGTTCTTC.

The chain has TRBV21-1 and TRBJ2-7; TRBD1, as called in the table, went unchecked against the DNA. TRBV21-1 is a documented pseudogene. The CDR3 has 17 amino acids. CDR3 DNA sequence: TGTGCCAGCAGCACTCCACCCACAGGGACCCTCTTCTACGAGCAGTACTTC. It codes for CASSTPPTGTLFYEQYF.

The count of this clone is one. The chain couples TRBV2 to TRBJ2-7, with 7 bases that match TRBD2. This CDR3 comprises 16 residues. Germline CDR1 is SNHLY and CDR2 is FYNNEI. V lost 1 base to trimming and J lost 6 bases; unmatched junction nucleotides: 12. CDR3 amino acids: CASSEEIPAGRTEQYF. The CDR3 nucleotides are TGTGCCAGCAGTGAAGAGATCCCAGCGGGAAGAACCGAGCAGTACTTC.

The chain combines TRBV12-3 or TRBV12-4 with TRBJ2-3; D might be TRBD1 (5 bases). Trimming removed 6 bases from V and 3 bases from J, with 10 bases in between. The CDR3 length is 13 residues. DNA of the CDR3: TGTGCCAGCAGCCGGACATTAACAGATACGCAGTATTTT. It yields the protein CASSRTLTDTQYF.

This chain joins TRBV6-2 or TRBV6-3 and TRBJ1-5, with 9 nucleotides matching TRBD1. The CDR3 loop spans 17 amino acids. The trim removed 6 bases at V and 3 bases at J, leaving 12 bases unmatched. CDR1 and CDR2 from the germline V gene are MNHEY and SVGEGT. CDR3 protein: CASSNYPGQGVNQPQHF. In nucleotides, the CDR3 is TGTGCCAGCAGCAACTATCCGGGACAGGGAGTCAATCAGCCCCAGCATTTT.

The V gene is TRBV3-1 (or the pseudogene TRBV3-2), the J gene TRBJ1-2; TRBD1 might be the D (5 bases). Trimming took off 4 bases at V and 6 bases at J, with 12 bases between the two ends. CDR1 and CDR2 from the germline V gene are LGHDT and YNNKEL (reference sequence). The CDR3 contains 13 residues. CDR3: CASSPRQGNGYTF. The CDR3 nucleotides read TGTGCCAGCAGCCCTCGGCAGGGAAATGGCTACACCTTC.